These 12 T cell receptor beta chains came from one sample sequenced in a study of blood T cell repertoires in COVID-19 (TCRdb year 2020). Library prep was done by the immunoSEQ multiplex PCR assay. This immuneACCESS table, as held by TCRdb, lists in-frame sequences with V and J called but not all clones. Of the missing ones, under half trace to an unresolved V gene in checked studies; the others have no known cause. The sample contains about 170,000 clones, about nine tenths of them found a single time. Approximately 4.6% of the sample rests with the top ten. The sequencing sample was made of peripheral blood. Source of these receptors: a man aged 18 to 29 with COVID-19, enrolled during active disease.

The V gene is TRBV28, the J gene TRBJ1-6, with 8 bases identical to TRBD1. CDR1 is MDHEN and CDR2 is SYDVKM in the germline V gene. There are 14 residues in the CDR3. The junction had 0 bases not matched to a gene; V was cut back by 1 base and J by 7 bases. The CDR3 region has the DNA TGTGCCAGCAGTTTATACAGGGGGAATTCACCCCTCCACTTT. Amino acids: CASSLYRGNSPLHF.

The chain combines TRBV4-3 with TRBJ2-1, with 7 bases lining up with TRBD2. Germline V gene data show CDR1 as LGHNA and CDR2 as YSLEER. The ends lost 0 bases at V and 1 base at J; junction bases unmatched: 9. CDR3 size: 18 residues. As DNA, the CDR3 is TGCGCCAGCAGCCAAGAACGGCTAGCGGTGGGATCCTACAATGAGCAGTTCTTC. As protein: CASSQERLAVGSYNEQFF.

The genes are TRBV28 and TRBJ2-3; 10 bases map to TRBD2. Looked up from germline, CDR1 is MDHEN and CDR2 is SYDVKM. CDR3 length equals 16 residues. Losses at the gene ends were 1 base for V and 4 bases for J; bases not matched to a gene: 5. CDR3 sequence (DNA): TGTGCCAGCAGTTTATCGCTAGCGGGAGAGGCAGATACGCAGTATTTT. This gives the protein CASSLSLAGEADTQYF.

The rearrangement links TRBV7-3 to TRBJ2-1, with D perhaps matching TRBD1 (7 bases). Germline CDR1 reads SGHTA; CDR2 reads FQGTGA. The CDR3 runs to 16 residues. Trimming stripped 5 bases from V and 3 bases from J, with 17 bases between. The CDR3 spells CASSPTTGTRYNEQFF. CDR3 DNA sequence: TGTGCCAGCAGCCCTACGACAGGGACTCGCTACAATGAGCAGTTCTTC.

The genes are TRBV29-1 and TRBJ2-7; 11 bases agree with TRBD2. V trimming: 4 bases; J trimming: 3 bases; junction bases outside the gene matches: 8. The CDR3 has 15 amino acids. From germline, CDR1 is SQVTM and CDR2 ANQGSEA. The CDR3: CSVADPTSGNYEQYF. The CDR3 DNA sequence: TGCAGCGTTGCTGACCCGACTAGCGGGAACTACGAGCAGTACTTC.

The J gene is TRBJ1-5, the V gene TRBV30, with D unclear. Germline assignment: CDR1 GTSNPN and CDR2 SVGIG (reference sequence). V gave up 2 bases and J gave up 6 bases, with 20 bases separating them. CDR3 length: 16 residues. The CDR3 nucleotides are TGTGCCTGGAGTCTAACCGGGGTGGCAGTAAGTCAGCCCCAGCATTTT. Its protein is CAWSLTGVAVSQPQHF. The entire variable domain, with the rest obtained from reference TRBV30 and TRBJ1-5, is as follows: SQTIHQWPATLVQPVGSPLSLECTVEGTSNPNLYWYRQAAGRGLQLLFYSVGIGQISSEVPQNLSASRPQDRQFILSSKKLLLSDSGFYLCAWSLTGVAVSQPQHFGDGTRLSIL.

V usage is TRBV12-3 or TRBV12-4 and J usage is TRBJ2-5; a weak D match, TRBD1 (6 bases). V was shortened by 3 bases and J by 5 bases, with 10 bases between the two germline ends. The CDR3 sequence is 13 residues long. CDR3 nucleotides: TGTGCCAGCAGTTTCCAGGGGCACGAGACCCAGTACTTC. Encoded protein: CASSFQGHETQYF.

The chain recombines TRBV6-6 with TRBJ2-7; maybe TRBD1 (5 bases). Germline V gene lookup returns CDR1 MNHNY and CDR2 SVGAGI (reference sequence). The V end lost 0 bases, the J end lost 0 bases, and 12 bases lay between the germline ends. The CDR3 sequence is 16 residues long. The DNA of the CDR3 is TGTGCCAGCAGTTACTCGAATCAGGGTTTCTCCTACGAGCAGTACTTC. Its translation: CASSYSNQGFSYEQYF.

This clone was recorded only once. This chain connects TRBV5-1 to TRBJ1-3; D unresolved. CDR1 is SGHRS, CDR2 YFSETQ, per germline. The CDR3 runs to 15 residues. Trimming stripped 4 bases from V and 0 bases from J, with 11 bases between. The CDR3 sequence: CASSGGRSSGNTIYF. The CDR3 nucleotides are TGCGCCAGCAGCGGAGGACGGAGCTCTGGAAACACCATATATTTT.

This chain uses TRBV9 with TRBJ2-2; TRBD2 matches 8 bases. After removal of 3 bases from V and 1 base from J, the junction contained 2 bases not matched to a gene. The CDR3 sequence is 15 residues long. Germline loops: CDR1 SGDLS, CDR2 YYNGEE. The CDR3 DNA follows: TGTGCCAGCAGCGCGGGGGGGCAGAACACCGGGGAGCTGTTTTTT. Protein product: CASSAGGQNTGELFF. The whole variable domain, filled in from reference TRBV9 and TRBJ2-2, reads DSGVTQTPKHLITATGQRVTLRCSPRSGDLSVYWYQQSLDQGLQFLIQYYNGEERAKGNILERFSAQQFPDLHSELNLSSLELGDSALYFCASSAGGQNTGELFFGEGSRLTVL.

The V and J genes are TRBV5-1 and TRBJ2-2, with 8 bases matching TRBD1. This CDR3 has 17 residues. The V segment lost 1 base and the J segment 2 bases; nucleotides outside the gene matches: 7. Germline V gene data show CDR1 as SGHRS and CDR2 as YFSETQ. The CDR3 DNA is TGCGCCAGCAGCTTGAACATGGACAGGGCCAACACCGGGGAGCTGTTTTTT. It specifies CASSLNMDRANTGELFF.

J is TRBJ1-2 and V is TRBV9, with TRBD1 as a possible D gene (6 bases). V was shortened by 6 bases and J by 4 bases, with 16 bases between the two germline ends. There are 14 residues in the CDR3. Germline V lookup: CDR1 SGDLS, CDR2 YYNGEE. The CDR3 sequence is CASTPGEGSYGYTF. In nucleotides, the CDR3 is TGTGCCAGCACCCCAGGGGAGGGAAGCTATGGCTACACCTTC.